These 17 T cell receptor beta chains share one sample of origin, sequenced in a study of OX40 agonist ivuxolimab in advanced cancers. The method was immunoSEQ multiplex PCR; TCRdb's version includes in-frame clones alone and lacks a portion of them. The sample yields about 37,000 clones, around 73% seen once. Sequenced here: CD4+ or CD8+ T cells sorted from blood, sampled in a trial of the OX40 agonist ivuxolimab. Receptor source: an adult with an advanced solid tumor such as melanoma, head and neck, liver or kidney cancer.

The chain employs TRBV27 and TRBJ2-1; 14 bases match TRBD2. Losses at the gene ends were 3 bases for V and 10 bases for J; bases not matched to a gene: 5. From germline, CDR1 is MNHEY and CDR2 SMNVEV (reference sequence). The CDR3 has 15 residues. Written as DNA, the CDR3 is TGTGCCAGCAGTTTCGGACTAGCGGGAGGAAAGGAGCAGTTCTTC. Residues: CASSFGLAGGKEQFF.

The CDR3 nucleotides read TGTGCCAGCAGTTACGAGGGTGGCCCTGGGGCCAACGTCCTGACTTTC. It encodes CASSYEGGPGANVLTF. The J gene is TRBJ2-6, the V gene TRBV6-5, with a weak D call TRBD2 (5 bases). This CDR3 has 16 residues. Between the trimmed V and J ends, which lost 2 bases and 2 bases, there was a span of 10 bases. Per the germline V gene, CDR1 is MNHEY and CDR2 is SVGAGI.

This sequence joins TRBV7-2 and TRBJ2-1, with TRBD1 as a possible D gene (6 bases). The germline V gene has CDR1 SGHTA and CDR2 FQGNSA. The CDR3 has 17 amino acids. V was pared by 8 bases and J by 3 bases, with 23 bases between. Written as DNA, the CDR3 is TGTGCCAGCTCTCCACGGGTCGCAGGGGCCTACTACAATGAGCAGTTCTTC. Amino acid sequence: CASSPRVAGAYYNEQFF.

The V call is TRBV28, the J call TRBJ2-7, with D perhaps matching TRBD2 (6 bases). Per germline, CDR1 MDHEN and CDR2 SYDVKM. Trimming cost V 6 bases and J 1 base, with 10 bases left between them. The CDR3 sequence is 13 residues long. The CDR3 DNA is TGTGCCAGCAGGCGGGGCGGATCCTACGAGCAGTACTTC. Its translation: CASRRGGSYEQYF.

This rearrangement joins TRBV29-1 to TRBJ1-2; D uncertain. V dropped 1 base and J dropped 4 bases, with 16 bases sitting between them. CDR1 SQVTM and CDR2 ANQGSEA come from the germline V gene. The CDR3 is 15 amino acids. CDR3 amino acids: CSVEVGGNPLYGYTF. In nucleotides, the CDR3 is TGCAGCGTTGAAGTAGGTGGCAACCCCCTCTATGGCTACACCTTC.

The V call is TRBV7-8, the J call TRBJ2-3, with 9 bases aligning to TRBD2. The CDR3 loop spans 16 amino acids. V shed 1 base and J 2 bases; nucleotides not matched to a gene: 4. Per germline, CDR1 SGHVS and CDR2 FQNEAQ. The CDR3 nucleotides read TGTGCCAGCAGCTTAGTCCCTAGCGGGATCACAGATACGCAGTATTTT. Translated, it gives CASSLVPSGITDTQYF.

The sample holds a few counts of this clone. CDR3 sequence reads: CASVGQAGSGYTF. The CDR3 coding sequence is TGTGCCAGCGTTGGCCAGGCTGGCTCGGGCTACACCTTC. The gene calls are TRBV9 and TRBJ1-2; no clear D. Trimming removed 7 bases from V and 8 bases from J, with 18 bases in between. CDR3 length: 13 residues. The germline V gene has CDR1 SGDLS and CDR2 YYNGEE.

This clone counts as medium-sized. The chain carries TRBV27 and TRBJ2-7, with D uncertain. Germline V gives CDR1 MNHEY, CDR2 SMNVEV (reference sequence). V was clipped by 9 bases and J by 5 bases, with 14 bases between them. The CDR3 is 12 residues long. The CDR3 nucleotides read TGTGCCAGTCGGCAGGTGGAAGACGAGCAGTACTTC. It is translated as CASRQVEDEQYF.

The chain links TRBV9 to TRBJ1-2; TRBD1 might be the D (5 bases). CDR1 and CDR2 from the germline V gene are SGDLS and YYNGEE. Trimming took off 0 bases at V and 7 bases at J, with 16 bases between the two ends. The CDR3 loop spans 15 amino acids. CDR3 in amino acids: CASSVGVQAQGGYTF. CDR3 DNA sequence: TGTGCCAGCAGCGTAGGGGTACAGGCGCAGGGTGGCTACACCTTC.

CDR3 coding DNA: TGTGCCACGAACAGGGATCAAGAGACCCAGTACTTC. It codes for CATNRDQETQYF. The V gene is TRBV10-3, the J gene TRBJ2-5; TRBD1 might be the D (6 bases). Between the trimmed V and J ends, which lost 10 bases and 2 bases, there was a span of 11 bases. The germline CDR1 and CDR2 sequences are ENHRY and SYGVKD. The CDR3 is made up of 12 amino acids.

The chain couples TRBV9 to TRBJ2-1, with 7 positions matching TRBD1. Germline V gene sequence: CDR1 SGDLS, CDR2 YYNGEE. J lost 0 bases, V lost 4 bases, and 4 bases had no gene match. This CDR3 spans 15 amino acids. DNA of the CDR3: TGTGCCAGCAGCCCAAGGGACAGCTCCTACAATGAGCAGTTCTTC. Its protein product is CASSPRDSSYNEQFF.

This sequence joins TRBV18 and TRBJ2-2; weak D call: TRBD1 (6 bases). The CDR3 consists of 13 residues. The germline V gene has CDR1 KGHSH and CDR2 LQKENI. The V end lost 6 bases, the J end lost 11 bases, and 16 bases lay between the germline ends. CDR3 in DNA: TGTGCCAGCTCCGCCGGGACACTCGTCGAGCTGTTTTTT. It translates to CASSAGTLVELFF.

The V and J genes are TRBV6-6 and TRBJ1-5; maybe TRBD1 (5 bases). The ends were cut back, 6 bases at V and 3 bases at J, with 15 bases in the middle. This CDR3 has 15 amino acids. The germline gives CDR1 MNHNY, CDR2 SVGAGI (reference sequence). DNA for the CDR3: TGTGCCAGCAGGGCGGGTACGGGGGACAATCAGCCCCAGCATTTT. This encodes CASRAGTGDNQPQHF.

This clone is a singleton in its sample. V and J are TRBV9 and TRBJ1-2; D may be TRBD1 (5 bases). Germline values: CDR1 SGDLS, CDR2 YYNGEE. The CDR3 extends over 15 amino acids. V was shortened by 0 bases and J by 4 bases, with 13 bases between the two germline ends. As DNA, the CDR3 is TGTGCCAGCAGCGTAGTAGAGAGGGGCGCCTATGGCTACACCTTC. Amino acids: CASSVVERGAYGYTF.

The chain links TRBV7-9 to TRBJ2-2, with D possibly being TRBD1 (5 bases). Germline assignment: CDR1 SEHNR and CDR2 FQNEAQ (reference sequence). The CDR3 runs to 13 residues. V lost 9 bases and J 0 bases, leaving 8 bases between the germline ends. DNA for the CDR3: TGTGCCAGTCAGGGTCCGAACACCGGGGAGCTGTTTTTT. Protein sequence: CASQGPNTGELFF.

The chain links TRBV19 to TRBJ1-2; 8 bases agree with TRBD1. V was clipped by 5 bases and J by 0 bases; unmatched bases: 5. CDR1 and CDR2 from the germline V gene are LNHDA and SQIVND (reference sequence). The CDR3 length is 15 residues. CDR3 sequence (DNA): TGTGCCAGTAGTGTACGACAGGGGACTAACTATGGCTACACCTTC. This encodes CASSVRQGTNYGYTF. Combining the CDR3 with reference TRBV19 and TRBJ1-2 gives the whole variable domain DGGITQSPKYLFRKEGQNVTLSCEQNLNHDAMYWYRQDPGQGLRLIYYSQIVNDFQKGDIAEGYSVSREKKESFPLTVTSAQKNPTAFYLCASSVRQGTNYGYTFGSGTRLTVV.

The chain is built from TRBV11-2 and TRBJ1-3, with TRBD1 as a possible D gene (5 bases). The CDR3 is made up of 15 amino acids. From germline, CDR1 is SGHAT and CDR2 FQNNGV. V dropped 5 bases and J dropped 0 bases, with 11 bases sitting between them. CDR3 in DNA: TGTGCCAGCAGCCCGACGGGGGGCTCTGGAAACACCATATATTTT. It yields the protein CASSPTGGSGNTIYF.